A single count supports the clone carrying this T cell receptor (beta chain). Its cognate antigen is unknown. The CDR3 length is 14 residues. The V and J ends lost 6 bases and 4 bases, in that order; junction bases with no gene match: 3. This entry belongs to a study of T cell repertoires in aging, cancer and after chemotherapy. Across the whole study: Donor ages fell into six groups from 30 or younger up to 70 or older. Healthy donor repertoires were recorded over several months to years and showed clear clonal overlap.

TCR beta rearrangements were amplified from peripheral blood genomic DNA. General observations from the study: Age-matched healthy donors had significantly more diverse, less clonal blood TCR repertoires than untreated cancer patients. In cancer patients, declining TCR diversity with age involved lost richness and lost evenness.

A mixed TRB-A/B primer pool amplified rearranged TRB by multiplex touch-down PCR. TCRdb processed the multiplex PCR reads anew with MiXCR; each CDR3 protein has one entry. The sample comprises about 3,300 distinct CDR3 sequences, under 40% of which are singletons, and around half rests with the top ten. The gene calls are TRBV12-3 or TRBV12-4 and TRBJ2-2, with TRBD2 matching 9 bases. This TCR was recovered from a human donor in good health. Specimen: blood. CDR3 nucleotides: TGTGCCAGCAGAGGACTAGCGCTCACCGGGGAGCTGTTTTTT. It codes for CASRGLALTGELFF.